This T cell receptor (beta chain) was recorded in a study of T cells in Graves' hyperthyroidism and ophthalmopathy. General study points: Most thyroid clonotypes that were expanded above 0.001 also turned up in blood.

The hyperthyroidism patients had all been newly diagnosed, and their disease duration was under 2 months. Their ages ranged from 18 to 65 years. Diagnosis rested on symptoms, serum thyroxine and TRAb, thyroid ultrasound, and orbital computed tomography. PBMCs were derived from around 10 ml fresh peripheral blood. This clonotype was seen a handful of times. Its antigen is currently unknown. The investigators amplified TCR beta CDR3 regions from RNA transcripts. Carried out on the TCR CDR3, a first-round RT-PCR used the HTBI primer set. TCRdb re-called the multiplex PCR reads through MiXCR, storing one row per CDR3 protein. The sample contains under 400,000 distinct CDR3 sequences, 25% of which appear only once. This clonotype was obtained from a man aged 50 to 60 with Graves' hyperthyroidism. The sample taken for sequencing was blood.

CDR3 amino acids: CASIKVRGNTEAFF. CDR3 bases: TGTGCCAGCATAAAAGTTCGGGGGAACACTGAAGCTTTCTTT. The chain recombines TRBV28 with TRBJ1-1; D is ambiguous. The V end was cut by 7 bases, the J end by 1 base, with 13 bases between. This CDR3 contains 14 residues. CDR1 is MDHEN and CDR2 is SYDVKM in the germline V gene.